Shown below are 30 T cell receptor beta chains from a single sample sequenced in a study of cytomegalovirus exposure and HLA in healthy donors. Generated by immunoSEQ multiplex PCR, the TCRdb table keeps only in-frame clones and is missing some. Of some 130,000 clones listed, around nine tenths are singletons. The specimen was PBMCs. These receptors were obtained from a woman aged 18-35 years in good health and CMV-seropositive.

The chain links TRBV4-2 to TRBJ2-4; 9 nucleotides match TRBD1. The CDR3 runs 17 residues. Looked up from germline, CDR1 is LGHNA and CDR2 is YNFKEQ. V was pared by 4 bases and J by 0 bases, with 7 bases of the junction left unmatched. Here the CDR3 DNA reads TGTGCCAGCAGCCCGGACAGGGGAGGTCTAGCCAAAAACATTCAGTACTTC. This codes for CASSPDRGGLAKNIQYF.

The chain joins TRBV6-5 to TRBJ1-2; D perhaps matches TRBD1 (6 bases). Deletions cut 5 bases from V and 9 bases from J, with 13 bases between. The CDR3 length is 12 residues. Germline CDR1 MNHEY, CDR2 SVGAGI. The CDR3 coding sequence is TGTGCCAGCAGTGTCAACAGGGTGCGCTACACCTTC. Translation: CASSVNRVRYTF.

The CDR3 DNA follows: TGTGCCAGTAACCATTTGGGTGGAGCTAACTATGGCTACACCTTC. Translated: CASNHLGGANYGYTF. This chain links TRBV19 with TRBJ1-2; D unresolved. Germline V gene lookup returns CDR1 LNHDA and CDR2 SQIVND (reference sequence). The CDR3 runs 15 residues. V gave up 7 bases and J gave up 0 bases, with 15 bases separating them.

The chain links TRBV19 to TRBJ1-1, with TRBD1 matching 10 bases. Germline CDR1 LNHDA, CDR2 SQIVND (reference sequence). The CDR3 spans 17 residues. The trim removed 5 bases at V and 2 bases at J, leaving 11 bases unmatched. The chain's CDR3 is CASSDPGQGSGNTEAFF. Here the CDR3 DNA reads TGTGCCAGTAGTGATCCGGGACAGGGGTCAGGTAACACTGAAGCTTTCTTT.

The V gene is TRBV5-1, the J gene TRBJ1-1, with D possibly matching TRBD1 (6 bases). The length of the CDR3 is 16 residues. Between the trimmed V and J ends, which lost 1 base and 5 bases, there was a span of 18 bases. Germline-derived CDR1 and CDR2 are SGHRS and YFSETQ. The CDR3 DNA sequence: TGCGCCAGCAGCTTGAGGGAGTTGGGGGCCCGAACTGAAGCTTTCTTT. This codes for CASSLRELGARTEAFF.

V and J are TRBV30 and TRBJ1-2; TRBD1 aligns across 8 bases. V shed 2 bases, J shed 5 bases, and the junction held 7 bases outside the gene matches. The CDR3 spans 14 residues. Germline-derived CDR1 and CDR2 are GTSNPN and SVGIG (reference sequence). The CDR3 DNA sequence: TGTGCCTGGAGTTCCGGGACAGGTTATTATGGCTACACCTTC. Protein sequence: CAWSSGTGYYGYTF.

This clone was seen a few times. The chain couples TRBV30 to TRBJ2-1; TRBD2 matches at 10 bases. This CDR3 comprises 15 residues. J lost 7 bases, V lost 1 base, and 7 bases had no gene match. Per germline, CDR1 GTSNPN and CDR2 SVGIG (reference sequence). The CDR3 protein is CAWSELAGGKNEQFF. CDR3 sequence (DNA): TGTGCCTGGAGTGAATTAGCGGGGGGTAAAAATGAGCAGTTCTTC.

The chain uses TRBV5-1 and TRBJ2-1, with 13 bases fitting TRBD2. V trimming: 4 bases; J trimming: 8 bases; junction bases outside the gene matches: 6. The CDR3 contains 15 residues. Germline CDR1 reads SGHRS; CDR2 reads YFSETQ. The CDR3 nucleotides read TGCGCCAGCAGCAGTGGACTAGCGGGGGCTGATGAGCAGTTCTTC. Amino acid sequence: CASSSGLAGADEQFF.

This CDR3 is CASSPYDRGSSGNTIYF. For the CDR3, the DNA is TGTGCCAGCAGCCCTTACGACAGGGGGAGCTCTGGAAACACCATATATTTT. V is TRBV11-2 and J is TRBJ1-3; 9 nucleotides align to TRBD1. The germline CDR1 and CDR2 sequences are SGHAT and FQNNGV. The CDR3 runs to 17 residues. The ends lost 5 bases at V and 0 bases at J; junction bases unmatched: 8.

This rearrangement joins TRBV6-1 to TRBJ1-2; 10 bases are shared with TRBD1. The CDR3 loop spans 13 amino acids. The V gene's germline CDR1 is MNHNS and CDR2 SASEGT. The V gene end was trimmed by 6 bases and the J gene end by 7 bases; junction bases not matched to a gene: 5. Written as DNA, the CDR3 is TGTGCCAGCAGAAGACAGGGGGCGGTTGGCTACACCTTC. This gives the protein CASRRQGAVGYTF.

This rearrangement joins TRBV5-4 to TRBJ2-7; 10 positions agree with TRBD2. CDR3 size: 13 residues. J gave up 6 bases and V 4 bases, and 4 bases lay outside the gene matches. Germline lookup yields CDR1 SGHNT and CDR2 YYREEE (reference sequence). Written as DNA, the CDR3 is TGTGCCAGCAGCCTAGCGGGAGCAAGCGAGCAGTACTTC. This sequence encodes CASSLAGASEQYF.

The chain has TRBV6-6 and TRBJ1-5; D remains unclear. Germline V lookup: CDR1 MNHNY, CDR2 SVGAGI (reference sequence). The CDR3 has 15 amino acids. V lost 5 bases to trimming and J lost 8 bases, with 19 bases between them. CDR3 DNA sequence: TGTGCCAGCAGTCCCCGGGAGGTGGTCTTAGAGCCCCAGCATTTT. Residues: CASSPREVVLEPQHF.

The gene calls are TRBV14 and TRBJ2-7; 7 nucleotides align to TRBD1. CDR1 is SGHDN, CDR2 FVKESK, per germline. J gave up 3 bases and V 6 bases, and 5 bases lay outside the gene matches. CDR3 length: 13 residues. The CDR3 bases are TGTGCCAGCAGATACAGGGGTGACTACGAGCAGTACTTC. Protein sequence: CASRYRGDYEQYF.

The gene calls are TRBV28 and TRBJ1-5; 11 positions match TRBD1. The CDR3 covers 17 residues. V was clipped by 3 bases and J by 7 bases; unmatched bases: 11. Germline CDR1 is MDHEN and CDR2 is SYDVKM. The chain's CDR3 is CASSFISGQGESQPQHF. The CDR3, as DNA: TGTGCCAGCAGTTTTATCTCGGGACAGGGGGAGTCACAGCCCCAGCATTTT.

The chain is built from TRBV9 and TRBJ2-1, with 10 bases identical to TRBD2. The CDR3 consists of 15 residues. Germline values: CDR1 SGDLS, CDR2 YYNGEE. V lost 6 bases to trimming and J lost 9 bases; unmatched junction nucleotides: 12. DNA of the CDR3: TGTGCCAGCACCGCCCTAGCGGGGGTAACGGGTGAGCAGTTCTTC. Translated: CASTALAGVTGEQFF.

The CDR3 protein is CASSFRKGATNEKLFF. The CDR3 bases are TGTGCCAGCAGTTTTCGTAAGGGAGCGACTAATGAAAAACTGTTTTTT. This chain connects TRBV28 to TRBJ1-4; D is unclear. Germline CDR1 is MDHEN and CDR2 is SYDVKM. V gave up 3 bases and J gave up 2 bases, with 13 bases separating them. The CDR3 extends over 16 amino acids.

The CDR3 bases are TGCGCCAGCAGCTTGGCCCCTGACAGGGCTGAAAAACTGTTTTTT. Protein product: CASSLAPDRAEKLFF. The J gene is TRBJ1-4, the V gene TRBV5-1, with 7 bases that match TRBD1. CDR3 size: 15 residues. Germline V gene sequence: CDR1 SGHRS, CDR2 YFSETQ. V dropped 0 bases and J dropped 7; count of bases not matched to a gene: 6. The full variable domain, with the rest looked up from reference TRBV5-1 and TRBJ1-4, is KAGVTQTPRYLIKTRGQQVTLSCSPISGHRSVSWYQQTPGQGLQFLFEYFSETQRNKGNFPGRFSGRQFSNSRSEMNVSTLELGDSALYLCASSLAPDRAEKLFFGSGTQLSVL.

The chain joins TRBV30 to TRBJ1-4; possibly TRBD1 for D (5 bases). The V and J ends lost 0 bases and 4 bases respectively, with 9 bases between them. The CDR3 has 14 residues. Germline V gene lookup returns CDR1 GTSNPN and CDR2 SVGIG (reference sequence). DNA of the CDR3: TGTGCCTGGAGTGTGGGGGGACTTAATGAAAAACTGTTTTTT. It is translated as CAWSVGGLNEKLFF.

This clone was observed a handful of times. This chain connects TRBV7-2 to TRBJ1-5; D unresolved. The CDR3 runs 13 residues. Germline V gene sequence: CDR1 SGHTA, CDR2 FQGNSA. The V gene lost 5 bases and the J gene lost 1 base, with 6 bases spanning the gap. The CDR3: CASSLFSNQPQHF. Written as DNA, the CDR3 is TGTGCCAGCAGCCTCTTCAGCAATCAGCCCCAGCATTTT.

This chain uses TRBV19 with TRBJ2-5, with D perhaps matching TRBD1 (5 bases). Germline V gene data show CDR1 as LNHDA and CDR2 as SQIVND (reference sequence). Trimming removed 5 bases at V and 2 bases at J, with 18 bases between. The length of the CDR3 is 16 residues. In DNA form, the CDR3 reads TGTGCCAGTAGTCCAAGAGTTAGTTCAGGGCAAGAGACCCAGTACTTC. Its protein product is CASSPRVSSGQETQYF.

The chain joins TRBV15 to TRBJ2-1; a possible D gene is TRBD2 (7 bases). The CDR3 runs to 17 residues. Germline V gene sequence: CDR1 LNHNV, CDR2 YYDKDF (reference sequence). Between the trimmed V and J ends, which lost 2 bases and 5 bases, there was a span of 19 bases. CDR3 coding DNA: TGTGCCACCAGCAGACCCCCCTCCGCGGGGGCCAACAATGAGCAGTTCTTC. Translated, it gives CATSRPPSAGANNEQFF.

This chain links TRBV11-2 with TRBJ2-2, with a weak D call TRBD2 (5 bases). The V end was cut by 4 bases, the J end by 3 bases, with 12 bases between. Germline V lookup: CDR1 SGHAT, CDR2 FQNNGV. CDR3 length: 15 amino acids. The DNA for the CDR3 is TGTGCCAGCAGCTCTGGAGAGGGTTACACCGGGGAGCTGTTTTTT. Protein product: CASSSGEGYTGELFF.

Here the CDR3 DNA reads TGTGCCAGCAGCTTATCGAGGACTGAAGCTTTCTTT. This gives the protein CASSLSRTEAFF. The chain employs TRBV7-9 and TRBJ1-1, with unresolved D. This CDR3 is built from 12 residues. The germline V gene has CDR1 SEHNR and CDR2 FQNEAQ (reference sequence). Trimming cost V 2 bases and J 5 bases, with 6 bases left between them.

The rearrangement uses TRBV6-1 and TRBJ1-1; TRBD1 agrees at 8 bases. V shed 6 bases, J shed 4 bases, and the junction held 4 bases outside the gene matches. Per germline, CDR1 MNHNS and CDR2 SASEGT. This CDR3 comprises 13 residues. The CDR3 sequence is CASRTDRGTEAFF. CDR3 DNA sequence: TGTGCCAGCAGGACCGACAGGGGCACTGAAGCTTTCTTT.

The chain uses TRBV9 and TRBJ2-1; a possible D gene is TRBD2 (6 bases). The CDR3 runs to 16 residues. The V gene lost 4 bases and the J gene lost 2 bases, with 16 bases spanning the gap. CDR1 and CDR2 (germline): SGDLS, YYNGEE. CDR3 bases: TGTGCCAGCAGCCTAGGTGGTGCGGGACCCTACAATGAGCAGTTCTTC. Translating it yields CASSLGGAGPYNEQFF.

Written as DNA, the CDR3 is TGTGCCAGCAGTGCAATTAGCGGGGGGGCCTTAGCCAAAAACATTCAGTACTTC. Protein: CASSAISGGALAKNIQYF. The rearrangement links TRBV2 to TRBJ2-4; 11 bases fit TRBD2. V shed 4 bases and J 0 bases; nucleotides not matched to a gene: 8. The CDR3 consists of 18 residues. Germline V gene sequence: CDR1 SNHLY, CDR2 FYNNEI.

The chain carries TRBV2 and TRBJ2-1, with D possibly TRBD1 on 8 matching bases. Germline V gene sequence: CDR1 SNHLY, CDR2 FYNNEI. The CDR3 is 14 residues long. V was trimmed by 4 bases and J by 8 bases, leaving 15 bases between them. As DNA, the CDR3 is TGTGCCAGCAGTGGGACAGGGAGGGACTATGAGCAGTTCTTC. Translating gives CASSGTGRDYEQFF. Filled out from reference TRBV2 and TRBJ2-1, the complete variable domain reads EPEVTQTPSHQVTQMGQEVILRCVPISNHLYFYWYRQILGQKVEFLVSFYNNEISEKSEIFDDQFSVERPDGSNFTLKIRSTKLEDSAMYFCASSGTGRDYEQFFGPGTRLTVL.

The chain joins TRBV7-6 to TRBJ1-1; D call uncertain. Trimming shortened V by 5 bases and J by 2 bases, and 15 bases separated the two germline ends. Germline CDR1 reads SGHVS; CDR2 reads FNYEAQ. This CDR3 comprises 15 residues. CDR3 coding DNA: TGTGCCAGCAGCCTATTGGTGGAGGGAAACACTGAAGCTTTCTTT. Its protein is CASSLLVEGNTEAFF.

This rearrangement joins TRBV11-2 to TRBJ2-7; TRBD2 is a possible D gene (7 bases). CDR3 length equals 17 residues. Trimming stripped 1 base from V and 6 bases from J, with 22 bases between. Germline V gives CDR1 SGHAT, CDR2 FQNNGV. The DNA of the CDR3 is TGTGCCAGCAGCTTAGGCAAGGGGGGGCTTTCTTCTTCCGAGCAGTACTTC. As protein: CASSLGKGGLSSSEQYF.

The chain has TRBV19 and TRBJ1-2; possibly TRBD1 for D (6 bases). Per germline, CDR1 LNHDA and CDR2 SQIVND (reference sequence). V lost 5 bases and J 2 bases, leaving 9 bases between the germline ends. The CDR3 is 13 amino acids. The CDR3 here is CASSAGQNYGYTF. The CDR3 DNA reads TGTGCCAGTAGTGCCGGACAGAACTATGGCTACACCTTC. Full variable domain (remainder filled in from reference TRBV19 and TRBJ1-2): DGGITQSPKYLFRKEGQNVTLSCEQNLNHDAMYWYRQDPGQGLRLIYYSQIVNDFQKGDIAEGYSVSREKKESFPLTVTSAQKNPTAFYLCASSAGQNYGYTFGSGTRLTVV.